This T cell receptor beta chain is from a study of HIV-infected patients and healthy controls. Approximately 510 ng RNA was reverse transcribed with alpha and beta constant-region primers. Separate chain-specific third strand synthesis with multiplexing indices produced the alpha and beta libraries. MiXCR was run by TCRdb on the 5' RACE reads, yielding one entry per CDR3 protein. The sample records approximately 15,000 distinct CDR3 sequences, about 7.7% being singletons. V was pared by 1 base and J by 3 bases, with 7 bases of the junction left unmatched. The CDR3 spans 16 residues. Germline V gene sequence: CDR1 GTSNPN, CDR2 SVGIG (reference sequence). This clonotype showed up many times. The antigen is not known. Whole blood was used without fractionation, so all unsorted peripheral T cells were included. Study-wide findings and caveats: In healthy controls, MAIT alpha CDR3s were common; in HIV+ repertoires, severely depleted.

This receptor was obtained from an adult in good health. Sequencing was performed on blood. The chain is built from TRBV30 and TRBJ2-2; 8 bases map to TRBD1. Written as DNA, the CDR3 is TGTGCCTGGAGTGCCCCGGACAGGGAGGACACCGGGGAGCTGTTTTTT. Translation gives CAWSAPDREDTGELFF.